Listed here are 17 T cell receptor beta chains from one sample, sequenced in a study of blood T cell repertoires in COVID-19. Clones were sequenced by immunoSEQ multiplex PCR, and TCRdb holds only the in-frame ones, with some missing. This table holds some 80,000 clones, 86% found once. The sequenced material came from peripheral blood. The receptors come from a human donor in a cohort sampled during active COVID-19.

V is TRBV7-2 and J is TRBJ1-2, with no clear D. The germline V gene has CDR1 SGHTA and CDR2 FQGNSA. Trimming cost V 4 bases and J 7 bases, with 16 bases left between them. This CDR3 has 14 amino acids. DNA for the CDR3: TGTGCCAGCAGCTCGGCCGAGGGCTTAGGTGGCTACACCTTC. It encodes CASSSAEGLGGYTF.

V is TRBV7-9 and J is TRBJ2-1; 8 nucleotides agree with TRBD1. This CDR3 has 17 amino acids. CDR1 and CDR2 from the germline V gene are SEHNR and FQNEAQ (reference sequence). Unmatched junction bases numbered 11, after V lost 3 bases and J lost 4 bases. The CDR3 protein is CASSLKDRANSYNEQFF. The CDR3 bases are TGTGCCAGCAGCTTGAAGGACAGGGCGAATTCGTACAATGAGCAGTTCTTC.

CDR3 sequence: CASSRLAGGTDTQYF. DNA of the CDR3: TGCGCCAGCAGCCGACTAGCGGGAGGCACAGATACGCAGTATTTT. The J gene is TRBJ2-3, the V gene TRBV4-1; 12 positions agree with TRBD2. Losses at the gene ends were 4 bases for V and 1 base for J; bases not matched to a gene: 0. The CDR3 has 15 amino acids. Germline assignment: CDR1 MGHRA and CDR2 YSYEKL.

The V gene is TRBV6-2 or TRBV6-3, the J gene TRBJ2-3; D not resolved. V gave up 0 bases and J gave up 2 bases, with 6 bases separating them. The germline CDR1 and CDR2 sequences are MNHEY and SVGEGT. This CDR3 is 14 amino acids long. The CDR3 spells CASSYSLYTDTQYF. CDR3 bases: TGTGCCAGCAGTTACTCCCTATACACAGATACGCAGTATTTT.

This chain joins TRBV25-1 and TRBJ2-7, with D possibly matching TRBD2 (5 bases). This CDR3 has 13 amino acids. The germline gives CDR1 MGHDK, CDR2 SYGVNS. V was trimmed by 7 bases and J by 2 bases, leaving 12 bases between them. The CDR3 region has the DNA TGTGCCAGCAATGGAGGTAGCCCCTACGAGCAGTACTTC. Amino acid sequence: CASNGGSPYEQYF.

This chain joins TRBV6-2 or TRBV6-3 and TRBJ1-6; 9 nucleotides align to TRBD1. V lost 2 bases to trimming and J lost 9 bases; unmatched junction nucleotides: 5. The CDR3 length is 15 residues. The germline V gene has CDR1 MNHEY and CDR2 SVGEGT. CDR3 residues: CASSYAGQGVSPLHF. The DNA of the CDR3 is TGTGCCAGCAGTTACGCGGGACAGGGCGTTTCACCCCTCCACTTT.

In this sample, this clone turned up once. V gene TRBV6-5 combines with J gene TRBJ2-2; D is perhaps TRBD2 (5 bases). The CDR3 has 15 amino acids. V shed 6 bases and J shed 7 bases, with 18 bases lying between them. Germline assignment: CDR1 MNHEY and CDR2 SVGAGI. The chain's CDR3 is CASRRDYRTDGELFF. As DNA, the CDR3 is TGTGCCAGCAGACGAGACTACCGGACGGACGGGGAGCTGTTTTTT.

The V gene is TRBV12-3 or TRBV12-4, the J gene TRBJ1-1; D is possibly TRBD1 (5 bases). Trimming removed 2 bases at V and 4 bases at J, with 8 bases between. CDR3 length: 13 residues. CDR3 residues: CASSLTGLTEAFF. The CDR3 region has the DNA TGTGCCAGCAGTTTAACAGGCCTCACTGAAGCTTTCTTT.

The chain carries TRBV6-6 and TRBJ1-5; possible D gene TRBD1, 6 bases. Germline loops: CDR1 MNHNY, CDR2 SVGAGI (reference sequence). V was pared by 4 bases and J by 5 bases, with 12 bases between. The CDR3 has 14 residues. CDR3 bases: TGTGCCAGCAGTTTACAGGGAGATTATCAGCCCCAGCATTTT. This encodes CASSLQGDYQPQHF.

The chain is built from TRBV7-9 and TRBJ2-3; 14 bases map to TRBD2. V lost 5 bases, J lost 5 bases, and 6 bases stayed unmatched. The V gene's germline CDR1 is SEHNR and CDR2 FQNEAQ (reference sequence). The CDR3 length is 16 residues. CDR3 region: CASSRGTSGRQDTQYF. CDR3 nucleotides: TGTGCCAGCAGCCGAGGGACTAGCGGGAGACAAGATACGCAGTATTTT. Looking up the rest from reference TRBV7-9 and TRBJ2-3 gives the full variable domain: DTGVSQNPRHKITKRGQNVTFRCDPISEHNRLYWYRQTLGQGPEFLTYFQNEAQLEKSRLLSDRFSAERPKGSFSTLEIQRTEQGDSAMYLCASSRGTSGRQDTQYFGPGTRLTVL.

In its sample, this clone was seen once. This chain connects TRBV6-6 to TRBJ1-1; 8 positions match TRBD1. The CDR3 runs 14 residues. CDR1 and CDR2 (germline): MNHNY, SVGAGI (reference sequence). V lost 6 bases to trimming and J lost 4 bases; unmatched junction nucleotides: 7. DNA of the CDR3: TGTGCCAGCAGGGACAGGGAACTGGGCACTGAAGCTTTCTTT. This encodes CASRDRELGTEAFF.

V gene TRBV10-2 combines with J gene TRBJ1-1, with D unresolved. The germline V and J ends were trimmed by 4 bases and 1 base, with 13 bases remaining between them. The CDR3 consists of 15 residues. Germline CDR1 WSHSY, CDR2 SAAADI. CDR3 sequence: CASSGGAGTNTEAFF. CDR3 coding DNA: TGCGCCAGCAGTGGGGGAGCGGGCACGAACACTGAAGCTTTCTTT.

The V call is TRBV20-1, the J call TRBJ1-2; D not resolved. Trimming removed 3 bases at V and 7 bases at J, with 6 bases between. Germline-derived CDR1 and CDR2 are DFQATT and SNEGSKA (reference sequence). CDR3 length: 10 amino acids. CDR3: CSASVRGYTF. The CDR3 nucleotides read TGCAGTGCTAGTGTTCGTGGCTACACCTTC.

V and J are TRBV27 and TRBJ1-6, with 9 bases that match TRBD1. The CDR3 sequence is 16 residues long. Losses at the gene ends were 5 bases for V and 6 bases for J; bases not matched to a gene: 8. Germline loops: CDR1 MNHEY, CDR2 SMNVEV (reference sequence). The CDR3 is CASSQPGQGSNSPLHF. Here the CDR3 DNA reads TGTGCCAGCAGTCAGCCGGGACAGGGCAGTAATTCACCCCTCCACTTT.

The chain carries TRBV7-9 and TRBJ2-7, with D tentatively TRBD1 (6 bases). Trimming took off 5 bases at V and 0 bases at J, with 20 bases between the two ends. CDR3 size: 17 residues. Germline V gene lookup returns CDR1 SEHNR and CDR2 FQNEAQ (reference sequence). CDR3 residues: CASSLETGQQFSYEQYF. The CDR3 DNA sequence: TGTGCCAGCAGCCTGGAGACAGGCCAACAATTCTCCTACGAGCAGTACTTC.

This clone was found once. This chain's CDR3 is CASSLDRATGTYEQYF. The CDR3 region has the DNA TGCGCCAGCAGCTTGGACCGAGCGACAGGTACCTACGAGCAGTACTTC. The chain joins TRBV5-1 to TRBJ2-7; TRBD1 is a possible D gene (6 bases). CDR1 and CDR2 (germline): SGHRS, YFSETQ. The CDR3 sequence is 16 residues long. With 0 bases removed from V and 2 bases from J, the gap between germline ends came to 15 bases.

The V and J genes are TRBV5-5 and TRBJ1-2; D gene unclear. Trimming cost V 1 base and J 4 bases, with 5 bases left between them. The germline V gene encodes CDR1 SGHKS and CDR2 YYEKEE (reference sequence). The CDR3 runs 12 residues. The CDR3: CASSLSLYGYTF. The CDR3 DNA follows: TGTGCCAGCAGCTTGTCTCTCTATGGCTACACCTTC.